Listed here are 30 T cell receptor beta chains from one sample, sequenced in a study of shared clonotypes between healthy human individuals. Terminally differentiated effector memory CD45RA+ cells were left out of the naive CD8 fraction, which was CD45RO-negative and positively selected for CCR7. This table comes from immunoSEQ multiplex PCR, and its TCRdb copy is limited to in-frame clones, with some not included. The table has approximately 740,000 clones, 80% to 95% seen once; the top ten hold 24%. The specimen was naive CD8+ T cells sorted from blood. The receptor set was obtained from a man in his thirties or forties in good health.

The J gene is TRBJ2-5, the V gene TRBV14; TRBD1 or TRBD2 may be the D gene (6 bases each). The CDR3 covers 17 residues. The germline V and J ends were trimmed by 4 bases and 0 bases, with 18 bases remaining between them. From germline, CDR1 is SGHDN and CDR2 FVKESK. This CDR3 is CASSLPAGTINQETQYF. The CDR3 nucleotides are TGTGCCAGCAGCCTCCCGGCGGGGACAATAAACCAAGAGACCCAGTACTTC.

This sequence joins TRBV27 and TRBJ2-4; D is possibly TRBD1 (5 bases). Trimming left V 2 bases short and J 6 bases short, with 11 bases between. This CDR3 is 14 amino acids long. The germline V gene encodes CDR1 MNHEY and CDR2 SMNVEV (reference sequence). The CDR3 sequence is CASSLSVRGNIQYF. CDR3 sequence (DNA): TGTGCCAGCAGTTTAAGCGTAAGGGGAAACATTCAGTACTTC.

The chain combines TRBV4-1 with TRBJ2-2; a possible D gene is TRBD1 (6 bases). V lost 0 bases and J 7 bases, leaving 15 bases between the germline ends. Germline V CDR1 and CDR2: MGHRA, YSYEKL. The CDR3 runs to 16 residues. The CDR3 sequence is CASSQDRETTGGELFF. The CDR3 DNA follows: TGCGCCAGCAGCCAAGATCGGGAAACGACAGGCGGGGAGCTGTTTTTT.

V is TRBV5-8 and J is TRBJ2-7; D is perhaps TRBD2 (6 bases). CDR3 size: 16 residues. In germline, CDR1 is SGHTS, CDR2 YDEGEE. Trimming cost V 4 bases and J 5 bases, with 22 bases left between them. CDR3 amino acids: CASSPRRGPRINEQYF. CDR3 nucleotide sequence: TGTGCCAGCAGCCCACGGCGGGGTCCCAGAATTAACGAGCAGTACTTC.

V and J are TRBV6-1 and TRBJ1-5, with 10 bases that match TRBD1. The J segment lost 4 bases and the V segment lost 7 bases, leaving 4 bases of the junction unmatched. Germline CDR1 MNHNS, CDR2 SASEGT. The CDR3 is 14 residues long. CDR3 coding DNA: TGTGCCAGCAAAGGGACAGGGGCTAATCAGCCCCAGCATTTT. Encoded protein: CASKGTGANQPQHF.

The chain has TRBV7-2 and TRBJ2-7; D is unclear. CDR1 and CDR2 from the germline V gene are SGHTA and FQGNSA. V was cut by 5 bases and J by 2 bases, with 13 bases left in between. The CDR3 has 14 residues. CDR3 sequence (DNA): TGTGCCAGCAGCCTCCTCCTGTCGGCCTACGAGCAGTACTTC. Amino acids: CASSLLLSAYEQYF.

The chain couples TRBV2 to TRBJ1-5; D not resolved. The CDR3 totals 16 residues. Germline loops: CDR1 SNHLY, CDR2 FYNNEI. V shed 1 base and J shed 3 bases, with 13 bases lying between them. The CDR3 coding sequence is TGTGCCAGCAGTGAAGGTGGAGTCGTTGACAATCAGCCCCAGCATTTT. Translating gives CASSEGGVVDNQPQHF.

The CDR3 spells CASSVGDSYNEQFF. CDR3 sequence (DNA): TGTGCCAGCAGCGTAGGAGACTCCTACAATGAGCAGTTCTTC. The rearrangement links TRBV9 to TRBJ2-1; D not resolved. The CDR3 runs to 14 residues. Trimming removed 0 bases from V and 0 bases from J, with 4 bases in between. The germline gives CDR1 SGDLS, CDR2 YYNGEE.

This clone appeared a single time. In DNA form, the CDR3 reads TGTGCCAGCAGCGTAATGGACCCGGGATATGAGCAGTTCTTC. This sequence encodes CASSVMDPGYEQFF. V and J are TRBV9 and TRBJ2-1; D is perhaps TRBD2 (5 bases). The germline V gene encodes CDR1 SGDLS and CDR2 YYNGEE. V lost 1 base and J 8 bases, leaving 13 bases between the germline ends. The CDR3 length is 14 residues.

The chain is built from TRBV5-5 and TRBJ2-1, with 11 bases lining up with TRBD2. Losses at the gene ends were 10 bases for V and 0 bases for J; bases not matched to a gene: 9. The CDR3 length is 16 residues. Germline CDR1 is SGHKS and CDR2 is YYEKEE (reference sequence). The chain's CDR3 is CAGALLAGASYNEQFF. CDR3 nucleotides: TGTGCCGGCGCGTTACTAGCGGGGGCCTCCTACAATGAGCAGTTCTTC.

The gene calls are TRBV5-1 and TRBJ2-1, with 11 bases identical to TRBD2. Germline V lookup: CDR1 SGHRS, CDR2 YFSETQ. V lost 0 bases, J lost 7 bases, and 18 bases stayed unmatched. This CDR3 comprises 20 residues. The CDR3 sequence is CASSLDPGIPGTSGRNEQFF. In DNA form, the CDR3 reads TGCGCCAGCAGCTTGGACCCCGGAATCCCCGGGACTAGCGGTCGTAATGAGCAGTTCTTC.

The V call is TRBV10-2, the J call TRBJ2-7, with unresolved D. Germline values: CDR1 WSHSY, CDR2 SAAADI. V lost 2 bases and J 1 base, leaving 21 bases between the germline ends. The CDR3 extends over 18 amino acids. CDR3 DNA sequence: TGCGCCAGCAGTGAGCCGGATTCCTTCATTTATGGGTCCTACGAGCAGTACTTC. Its translation: CASSEPDSFIYGSYEQYF.

This clone was detected once. The rearrangement uses TRBV5-1 and TRBJ2-3; 14 bases fit TRBD2. Unmatched junction bases numbered 2, after V lost 0 bases and J lost 8 bases. This CDR3 is built from 15 residues. Germline values: CDR1 SGHRS, CDR2 YFSETQ. The CDR3 sequence is CASSLAGLAGGTQYF. CDR3 nucleotides: TGCGCCAGCAGCTTGGCCGGACTAGCGGGAGGTACGCAGTATTTT.

This chain joins TRBV10-3 and TRBJ2-6; D unclear. The CDR3 totals 16 residues. V shed 0 bases and J shed 4 bases, with 10 bases lying between them. The germline gives CDR1 ENHRY, CDR2 SYGVKD. This CDR3 reads CAISESMGLGANVLTF. Written as DNA, the CDR3 is TGTGCCATCAGTGAGTCGATGGGGTTAGGGGCCAACGTCCTGACTTTC.

This clone was seen just once. V is TRBV19 and J is TRBJ1-1, with D tentatively TRBD1 (5 bases). The CDR3 consists of 15 residues. Germline assignment: CDR1 LNHDA and CDR2 SQIVND (reference sequence). The V end was cut by 4 bases, the J end by 3 bases, with 15 bases between. In DNA form, the CDR3 reads TGTGCCAGTAGTAAGGGACGGGGGAGTTACACTGAAGCTTTCTTT. Translation: CASSKGRGSYTEAFF.

V and J are TRBV27 and TRBJ2-7; D is uncertain. Germline values: CDR1 MNHEY, CDR2 SMNVEV (reference sequence). This CDR3 contains 12 residues. V dropped 5 bases and J dropped 2 bases, with 7 bases sitting between them. DNA of the CDR3: TGTGCCAGCAGTCCGCGCCCCTACGAGCAGTACTTC. Encoded protein: CASSPRPYEQYF.

The chain has TRBV4-1 and TRBJ1-5; a possible D gene is TRBD1 (6 bases). This CDR3 has 17 amino acids. The V gene lost 0 bases and the J gene lost 0 bases, with 12 bases spanning the gap. Germline V gene data show CDR1 as MGHRA and CDR2 as YSYEKL. The CDR3 DNA reads as TGCGCCAGCAGCCAAGACGATTGGACAGTTAGCAATCAGCCCCAGCATTTT. It encodes CASSQDDWTVSNQPQHF.

The rearrangement joins TRBV6-6 to TRBJ2-1; 8 bases fit TRBD1. There are 14 residues in the CDR3. Germline loops: CDR1 MNHNY, CDR2 SVGAGI (reference sequence). The J segment lost 5 bases and the V segment lost 5 bases, leaving 5 bases of the junction unmatched. CDR3 nucleotides: TGTGCCAGCAGTCAGACGGGACAGGACAATGAGCAGTTCTTC. Residues: CASSQTGQDNEQFF.

This clone was found a few times. The gene calls are TRBV10-1 and TRBJ2-1; 7 bases line up with TRBD1. The CDR3 loop spans 15 amino acids. Germline CDR1 and CDR2: WNHNN and SYGVQD (reference sequence). After removal of 0 bases from V and 4 bases from J, the junction contained 3 bases not matched to a gene. The chain's CDR3 is CASSESVGQYNEQFF. CDR3 DNA sequence: TGCGCCAGCAGTGAGTCCGTGGGACAGTACAATGAGCAGTTCTTC.

This chain uses TRBV19 with TRBJ1-1; weak D call: TRBD1 (6 bases). V was cut by 6 bases and J by 0 bases, with 17 bases left in between. Germline-derived CDR1 and CDR2 are LNHDA and SQIVND (reference sequence). CDR3 length: 16 residues. The CDR3 loop is CASRGGWTDMNTEAFF. The CDR3 DNA reads TGTGCCAGTAGGGGGGGGTGGACAGACATGAACACTGAAGCTTTCTTT.

The chain is built from TRBV19 and TRBJ2-1, with 12 positions matching TRBD2. This CDR3 comprises 13 residues. The V gene's germline CDR1 is LNHDA and CDR2 SQIVND (reference sequence). J gave up 7 bases and V 10 bases, and 5 bases lay outside the gene matches. The CDR3 reads CATGLAGYNEQFF. As DNA, the CDR3 is TGTGCCACAGGACTAGCGGGATATAATGAGCAGTTCTTC.

The rearrangement joins TRBV28 to TRBJ2-7; TRBD1 matches at 9 bases. J lost 6 bases, V lost 3 bases, and 9 bases had no gene match. CDR1 and CDR2 (germline): MDHEN, SYDVKM. The CDR3 consists of 15 residues. CDR3 DNA: TGTGCCAGCAGTTTTACGGGACAGGGTCGGTTCGAGCAGTACTTC. Protein sequence: CASSFTGQGRFEQYF.

This clone has just one count. The genes are TRBV27 and TRBJ2-5; TRBD1 agrees at 9 bases. Trimming removed 6 bases from V and 5 bases from J; junction bases left unmatched: 16. Germline loops: CDR1 MNHEY, CDR2 SMNVEV (reference sequence). CDR3 length equals 17 residues. CDR3 residues: CASSPSFGDRVVETQYF. In DNA form, the CDR3 reads TGTGCCAGCAGCCCCTCATTTGGGGACAGGGTAGTGGAGACCCAGTACTTC.

Of note for this clone: This may stem from a read error, because a much larger clone lies one nucleotide away. Distinct nucleotide sequences in the sample also encode this CDR3. The chain carries TRBV7-2 and TRBJ2-7, with a possible D match to TRBD1 (6 bases). CDR1 is SGHTA and CDR2 is FQGNSA in the germline V gene. The CDR3 runs to 17 residues. This CDR3 reads CASSPTGLGVLGYEQYF. For the CDR3, the DNA is TGTGCCAGCAGCCCCACAGGGTTAGGGGTGTTGGGCTACGAGCAATACTTC.

The V and J genes are TRBV7-2 and TRBJ2-7; D ambiguous. The germline V and J ends were trimmed by 1 base and 3 bases, with 13 bases remaining between them. Germline CDR1 SGHTA, CDR2 FQGNSA. The CDR3 is made up of 15 amino acids. CDR3 residues: CASSLGWGMDYEQYF. In DNA form, the CDR3 reads TGTGCCAGCAGCTTAGGGTGGGGTATGGACTACGAGCAGTACTTC.

The J gene is TRBJ2-2, the V gene TRBV29-1, with 8 positions matching TRBD2. This CDR3 spans 16 amino acids. The V segment lost 1 base and the J segment 3 bases; nucleotides outside the gene matches: 7. Germline V gives CDR1 SQVTM, CDR2 ANQGSEA. CDR3 nucleotide sequence: TGCAGCGTTGAAGGAGCGGAGCGGGGGTACACCGGGGAGCTGTTTTTT. Translating gives CSVEGAERGYTGELFF.

About this clone: Other DNA sequences in the same sample also yield this CDR3. The chain links TRBV27 to TRBJ1-2, with 9 positions matching TRBD1. The CDR3 length is 15 residues. The V gene's germline CDR1 is MNHEY and CDR2 SMNVEV (reference sequence). V trimming: 2 bases; J trimming: 2 bases; junction bases outside the gene matches: 3. For the CDR3, the DNA is TGTGCCAGCAGTTTAACCGGGACAGGGAACTATGGCTACACCTTC. Encoded protein: CASSLTGTGNYGYTF.

This chain joins TRBV27 and TRBJ2-3; D possibly corresponds to TRBD2 (6 bases). V was shortened by 3 bases and J by 2 bases, with 21 bases between the two germline ends. The CDR3 totals 18 residues. Germline V gives CDR1 MNHEY, CDR2 SMNVEV (reference sequence). The CDR3 loop reads CASSLGLEGGYLTDTQYF. As DNA, the CDR3 is TGTGCCAGCAGTTTGGGCCTGGAGGGTGGCTACCTCACAGATACGCAGTATTTT.

The chain couples TRBV7-2 to TRBJ2-1; D unclear. Germline V lookup: CDR1 SGHTA, CDR2 FQGNSA. This CDR3 has 14 amino acids. V was cut by 1 base and J by 6 bases, with 10 bases left in between. This CDR3 is CASSLGDSGNEQFF. In nucleotides, the CDR3 is TGTGCCAGCAGCTTAGGAGACTCAGGCAATGAGCAGTTCTTC.

Comments on this clone: Because the CDR3's place on the DNA is in doubt, the DNA is left out and the CDR3 is given as listed by TCRdb. The CDR3 sequence is CTSSLVASGAYEQYF. This chain links TRBV1 with TRBJ2-7; whether TRBD2, the table's D call, matches the DNA was not checked. TRBV1 is described as a pseudogene. The CDR3 is made up of 15 amino acids, end residues included.